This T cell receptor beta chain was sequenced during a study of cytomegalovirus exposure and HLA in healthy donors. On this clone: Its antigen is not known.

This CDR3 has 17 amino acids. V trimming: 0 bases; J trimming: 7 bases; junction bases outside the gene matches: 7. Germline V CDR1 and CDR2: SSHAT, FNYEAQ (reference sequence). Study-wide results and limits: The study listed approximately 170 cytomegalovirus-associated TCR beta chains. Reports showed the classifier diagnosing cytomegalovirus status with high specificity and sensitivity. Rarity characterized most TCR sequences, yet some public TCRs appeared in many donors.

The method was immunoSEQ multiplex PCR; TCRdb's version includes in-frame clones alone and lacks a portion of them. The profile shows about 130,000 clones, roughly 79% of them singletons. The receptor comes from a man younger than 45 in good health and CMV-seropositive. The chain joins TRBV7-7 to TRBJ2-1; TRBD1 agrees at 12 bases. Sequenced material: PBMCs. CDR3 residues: CASSLAGGTGGPNEQFF. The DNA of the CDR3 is TGTGCCAGCAGCTTAGCGGGCGGGACAGGGGGCCCGAATGAGCAGTTCTTC. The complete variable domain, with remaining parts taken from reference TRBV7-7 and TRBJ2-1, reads GAGVSQSPRYKVTKRGQDVTLRCDPISSHATLYWYQQALGQGPEFLTYFNYEAQPDKSGLPSDRFSAERPEGSISTLTIQRTEQRDSAMYRCASSLAGGTGGPNEQFFGPGTRLTVL.